A selection of T cell receptor beta chains follows, all from one sample in a study of identical twins. TCRdb re-analysed the 5' RACE reads in MiXCR, keeping a single row per CDR3 protein. The sample includes roughly 240,000 distinct CDR3 sequences, 7% of them seen just once. Separately, the same data were catalogued under a study of yellow fever vaccine responses in identical twins.

Material for sequencing was memory (CD45RO+) T cells sorted from blood. The receptors originated from a woman between 18 and 30 years old in good health. Both conserved end residues are part of each CDR3. D genes are given only for firm matches. The size entry is marked missing in some rows and otherwise reads once, few, many or a size class.

TRBV5-1	TRBJ1-1	.	many	CASSPSLGPNTEAFF	TGCGCCAGCAGCCCCTCGCTGGGCCCGAACACTGAAGCTTTCTTT
TRBV7-8	TRBJ1-3	.	few	CASSLEAVGLSSGNTIYF	TGTGCCAGCAGCTTAGAAGCGGTAGGCTTAAGCTCTGGAAACACCATATATTTT
TRBV20-1	TRBJ2-4	TRBD1	many	CSARDRENIQYF	TGCAGTGCCAGGGACAGGGAAAACATTCAGTACTTC
TRBV7-9	TRBJ2-2	TRBD1	.	CASSMTGFTPPGELFF	TGTGCCAGCAGCATGACAGGGTTCACCCCCCCCGGGGAGCTGTTTTTT
TRBV28	TRBJ2-7	.	.	CASRPRGGFFPYEQYF	TGTGCCAGCAGGCCAAGGGGGGGATTTTTCCCCTACGAGCAGTACTTC
TRBV6-5	TRBJ1-2	TRBD1	many	CASSYHGRGGGYTF	TGTGCCAGCAGTTATCACGGCAGGGGGGGTGGCTACACCTTC
TRBV7-2	TRBJ2-1	TRBD2	many	CASSPKGLASYNEQFF	TGTGCCAGCAGTCCGAAGGGACTAGCCTCCTACAATGAGCAGTTCTTC
TRBV29-1	TRBJ2-1	.	few	CSVSTGLYREVEQFF	TGCAGCGTGAGTACGGGTCTATACAGAGAGGTTGAGCAGTTCTTC
TRBV6-1	TRBJ2-7	.	.	CASSRSYEGVIPEQYF	TGTGCCAGCAGTCGATCCTACGAGGGAGTAATTCCCGAGCAGTACTTC
TRBV28	TRBJ2-7	.	.	CASSETLTGFEQYF	TGTGCCAGCAGTGAGACTCTCACAGGGTTCGAGCAGTACTTC
TRBV2	TRBJ1-2	.	.	CASSGDFADYGYTF	TGTGCCAGCAGTGGGGACTTTGCGGACTATGGCTACACCTTC
TRBV11-2	TRBJ1-2	.	few	CASSKSDTGYGYTF	TGTGCCAGCAGCAAGAGCGACACGGGATATGGCTACACCTTC
TRBV12-3/TRBV12-4	TRBJ1-2	.	many	CASRRLESNYGYTF	TGTGCCAGCAGACGATTAGAGAGTAACTATGGCTACACCTTC
TRBV7-8	TRBJ2-3	TRBD1	.	CASSASQGARSDTQYF	TGTGCCAGCAGCGCCTCACAGGGGGCGCGGTCAGATACGCAGTATTTT
TRBV27	TRBJ2-1	TRBD1	.	CASTKGTATNNEQFF	TGTGCCAGTACGAAAGGGACAGCCACAAACAATGAGCAGTTCTTC
TRBV7-8	TRBJ2-2	.	few	CASSPKARGQTGELFF	TGTGCCAGCAGCCCAAAAGCGAGAGGGCAAACCGGGGAGCTGTTTTTT
TRBV25-1	TRBJ1-2	.	.	CASSEPGHQYGYTF	TGTGCCAGCAGTGAGCCGGGACACCAGTATGGCTACACCTTC
TRBV7-9	TRBJ2-5	TRBD1	few	CASSPKTGGVETQYF	TGTGCCAGCAGTCCTAAGACAGGGGGGGTCGAGACCCAGTACTTC
TRBV7-2	TRBJ1-5	.	.	CASSLGARLLNQPQHF	TGTGCCAGCAGCTTAGGTGCTCGACTGCTCAATCAGCCCCAGCATTTT
TRBV5-1	TRBJ2-1	TRBD1	many	CASSPEWTGPLHYNEQFF	TGCGCCAGCAGCCCCGAGTGGACAGGGCCATTACACTACAATGAGCAGTTCTTC
TRBV11-2	TRBJ2-7	.	.	CASSPAKLVEGNEQYF	TGTGCCAGCAGTCCCGCAAAACTCGTTGAGGGTAACGAGCAGTACTTC
TRBV5-1	TRBJ2-3	TRBD1	.	CASSPQGQGPDTQYF	TGCGCCAGCAGCCCCCAAGGACAGGGACCAGATACGCAGTATTTT
TRBV3-1	TRBJ2-5	.	many	CASSPSFSGQTQYF	TGTGCCAGCAGCCCATCATTTTCAGGGCAGACCCAGTACTTC
TRBV5-1	TRBJ2-1	TRBD2	many	CASSWTSGIPEQFF	TGCGCCAGCAGCTGGACTAGCGGGATTCCTGAGCAGTTCTTC
TRBV12-3/TRBV12-4	TRBJ1-2	TRBD1	.	CASSLGTGAGGYTF	TGTGCCAGCAGTTTGGGGACAGGGGCCGGTGGCTACACCTTC
TRBV5-1	TRBJ1-5	.	many	CASSLAPGRGNQPQHF	TGCGCCAGCAGCTTGGCCCCGGGAAGGGGCAATCAGCCCCAGCATTTT
TRBV20-1	TRBJ2-1	TRBD2	.	CCASSGRGTRAYNEQFF	TGCTGTGCCTCTAGCGGGAGAGGTACGCGGGCCTACAATGAGCAGTTCTTC
TRBV3-1	TRBJ2-1	TRBD2	many	CASSQATSGGPLGEQFF	TGTGCCAGCAGCCAAGCCACTAGCGGGGGGCCCTTAGGTGAGCAGTTCTTC
TRBV2	TRBJ2-1	TRBD2	many	CASSEASGSVGEQFF	TGTGCCAGCAGTGAAGCTAGCGGGAGCGTGGGTGAGCAGTTCTTC
TRBV28	TRBJ2-5	.	few	CATRDHLWETQYF	TGTGCCACCCGAGATCACCTTTGGGAGACCCAGTACTTC
TRBV6-1	TRBJ2-5	TRBD1	few	CASTPTGAQYF	TGTGCCAGCACTCCGACAGGGGCCCAGTACTTC
TRBV9	TRBJ2-5	.	few	CASSAQGSQETQYF	TGTGCCAGCAGCGCCCAGGGATCCCAAGAGACCCAGTACTTC
TRBV3-1	TRBJ2-1	TRBD2	many	CASSRPTRRLAGNEQFF	TGTGCCAGCAGCCGCCCGACCCGGAGACTAGCGGGGAATGAGCAGTTCTTC
TRBV20-1	TRBJ2-5	.	.	CSARVFFGAIETQYF	TGCAGTGCTAGAGTTTTTTTCGGTGCTATTGAGACCCAGTACTTC
TRBV20-1	TRBJ2-7	.	many	CSAAWTYEQYF	TGCAGTGCTGCATGGACCTACGAGCAGTACTTC
TRBV6-5	TRBJ1-5	.	.	CASSYSTGDNQPQHF	TGTGCCAGCAGTTACTCGACCGGGGACAATCAGCCCCAGCATTTT
TRBV15	TRBJ2-3	.	many	CATSSPRGDRKGTDTQYF	TGTGCCACCAGCTCCCCCCGGGGCGACAGGAAGGGCACAGATACGCAGTATTTT
TRBV4-1	TRBJ1-1	.	few	CASSQESGEAFF	TGCGCCAGCAGCCAAGAATCCGGTGAAGCTTTCTTT
TRBV13	TRBJ2-3	.	few	CASSFLRRTDTQYF	TGTGCCAGCAGCTTTTTACGACGCACAGATACGCAGTATTTT
TRBV5-1	TRBJ2-5	TRBD1	many	CASSLGQGPLKETQYF	TGCGCCAGCAGCTTGGGACAGGGGCCCCTCAAGGAGACCCAGTACTTC
TRBV25-1	TRBJ1-5	TRBD1	few	CASSGGGNQPQHF	TGTGCCAGTTCAGGGGGTGGCAATCAGCCCCAGCATTTT
TRBV6-5	TRBJ2-7	.	many	CASSYGGEQYF	TGTGCCAGCAGTTACGGTGGCGAGCAGTACTTC
TRBV6-4	TRBJ2-2	.	.	CASSDSDTGELFF	TGTGCCAGCAGTGACTCAGACACCGGGGAGCTGTTTTTT
TRBV27	TRBJ1-6	.	many	CASTKAPINSPLHF	TGTGCCAGCACCAAGGCCCCGATTAATTCACCCCTCCACTTT
TRBV3-1	TRBJ2-1	.	few	CASSMTNTAGSSYNEQFF	TGTGCCAGCAGTATGACAAACACGGCGGGCAGCTCCTACAATGAGCAGTTCTTC
TRBV12-3/TRBV12-4	TRBJ1-6	.	.	CASTSKSSYNSPLHF	TGTGCCAGCACTTCTAAGAGCTCCTATAATTCACCCCTCCACTTT